The clone carrying this T cell receptor (beta chain) was observed many times. As yet, its antigen is unknown. This record belongs to a study of T cells in Graves' hyperthyroidism and ophthalmopathy. Patients aged 18 to 65 had newly diagnosed hyperthyroidism of under 2 months' duration. The authors obtained PBMCs from 7.5 to 10 ml of fresh peripheral blood. Amplification of TCR beta CDR3 regions used RNA as the template. Initially, a first-round RT-PCR of the TCR CDR3 employed the HTBI primer set. TCRdb redid the calling of the multiplex PCR reads with MiXCR, one entry per CDR3 protein. The table has nearly 750,000 distinct CDR3 sequences, approximately 40% seen once. Study-wide points: Using 13 V-J features, a model discriminated ophthalmopathy from stable hyperthyroidism. Ophthalmopathy got predicted by the model a median about 6.7 months before its onset.

CDR1 and CDR2 (germline): SGHRS, YFSETQ. The CDR3 totals 15 residues. V lost 0 bases, J lost 0 bases, and 9 bases lay in between. The rearrangement uses TRBV5-1 and TRBJ1-2; weak D call: TRBD1 (6 bases). What was sequenced was blood. The sequence derives from a woman in her thirties or forties with Graves' hyperthyroidism. The CDR3, as DNA: TGCGCCAGCAGCTTGGTCCCAGGGGCTAACTATGGCTACACCTTC. As protein: CASSLVPGANYGYTF. Full variable domain (rest looked up from reference TRBV5-1 and TRBJ1-2): KAGVTQTPRYLIKTRGQQVTLSCSPISGHRSVSWYQQTPGQGLQFLFEYFSETQRNKGNFPGRFSGRQFSNSRSEMNVSTLELGDSALYLCASSLVPGANYGYTFGSGTRLTVV.